The T cell receptor beta chain under discussion was sequenced for a study of response to subunit inactivated influenza vaccine (dated by TCRdb to between 2018 and 2020). Notes on the research overall: Deep quantitative profiling of the T cell receptor repertoire was used in the study to follow responses to a trivalent subunit inactivated influenza vaccine.

The CDR3 numbers 12 residues from cysteine through phenylalanine. Kept here is only the CDR3 DNA, which spans 36 bases and is read in frame from base 1. Trimming removed 5 bases from V and 2 bases from J, leaving 6 bases between the germline ends. Reading the germline V gene gives CDR1 ENHRY and CDR2 SYGVKD. About this clonotype: What antigen it recognizes has not been identified. No base-level quality is on record; no much larger clone is a single base apart.

The protocol used for the library was RT-PCR. The sequencer was an Illumina HiSeq 2500. The public sequencing data were trimmed at Q25 with fastp and processed into clonotypes with MiXCR by TCRdb, which kept only in-frame beta chains. Records with the same CDR3 protein are collapsed into one entry carrying the most frequent genes and DNA. The sample has 650,000 to 800,000 distinct CDR3 sequences on record, 18% of them singletons. The ten largest account for approximately 11% of the sample. Summary of the overall study and its limitations: According to the authors, only a limited number of new T cells may be recruited by each seasonal influenza vaccination.

In this chain, TRBV10-3 is recombined with TRBJ2-5; no D gene can be assigned with confidence. The specimen comprised PBMCs from blood, sampled roughly 5 days after vaccination. This clonotype was sampled from a man aged 50 or older who received an inactivated influenza vaccine. Donor details come from another sample of the same person, matched by shared clones. The nucleotide sequence reads TGTGCCATCAGTCAGGCACAAGAGACCCAGTACTTC. Its translation is CAISQAQETQYF.